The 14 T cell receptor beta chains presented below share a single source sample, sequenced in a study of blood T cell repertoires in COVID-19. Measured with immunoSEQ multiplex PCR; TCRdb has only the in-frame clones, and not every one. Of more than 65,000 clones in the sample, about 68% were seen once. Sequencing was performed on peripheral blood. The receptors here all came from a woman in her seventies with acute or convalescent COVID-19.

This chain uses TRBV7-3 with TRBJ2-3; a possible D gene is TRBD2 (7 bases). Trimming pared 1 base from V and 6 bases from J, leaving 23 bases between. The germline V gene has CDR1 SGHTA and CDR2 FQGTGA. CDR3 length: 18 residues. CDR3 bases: TGTGCCAGCAGCTTAATACGGACTAGGGGGGGCGTAGCGGATACGCAGTATTTT. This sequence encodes CASSLIRTRGGVADTQYF. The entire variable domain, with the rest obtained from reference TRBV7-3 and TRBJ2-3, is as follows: GAGVSQTPSNKVTEKGKYVELRCDPISGHTALYWYRQSLGQGPEFLIYFQGTGAADDSGLPNDRFFAVRPEGSVSTLKIQRTERGDSAVYLCASSLIRTRGGVADTQYFGPGTRLTVL.

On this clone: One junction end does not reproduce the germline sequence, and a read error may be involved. DNA of the CDR3: TGTGCCAGCAGGCAAGCAGGCATGAACACTGAAGCTTTCTTT. This gives the protein CASRQAGMNTEAFF. V gene TRBV3-1 (or the pseudogene TRBV3-2) combines with J gene TRBJ1-1; D gene ambiguous. Germline CDR1 LGHDT, CDR2 YNNKEL (reference sequence). This CDR3 contains 14 residues.

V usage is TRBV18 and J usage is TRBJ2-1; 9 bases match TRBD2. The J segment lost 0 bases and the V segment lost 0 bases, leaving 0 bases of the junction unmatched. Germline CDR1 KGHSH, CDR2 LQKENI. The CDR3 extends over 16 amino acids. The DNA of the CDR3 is TGTGCCAGCTCACCACCTAGCGGGGGCTCCTACAATGAGCAGTTCTTC. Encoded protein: CASSPPSGGSYNEQFF.

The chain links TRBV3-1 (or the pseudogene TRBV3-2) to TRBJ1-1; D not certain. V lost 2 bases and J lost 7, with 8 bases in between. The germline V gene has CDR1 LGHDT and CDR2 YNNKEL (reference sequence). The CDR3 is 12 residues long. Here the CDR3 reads CASSQISGEAFF. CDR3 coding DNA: TGTGCCAGCAGCCAAATCTCAGGTGAAGCTTTCTTT.

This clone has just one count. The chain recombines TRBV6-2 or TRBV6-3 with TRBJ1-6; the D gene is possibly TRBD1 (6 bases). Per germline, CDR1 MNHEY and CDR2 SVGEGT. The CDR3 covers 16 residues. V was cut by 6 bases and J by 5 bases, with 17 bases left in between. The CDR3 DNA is TGTGCCAGCAGCGACGGGGGGGCGGGAAATAATTCACCCCTCCACTTT. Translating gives CASSDGGAGNNSPLHF.

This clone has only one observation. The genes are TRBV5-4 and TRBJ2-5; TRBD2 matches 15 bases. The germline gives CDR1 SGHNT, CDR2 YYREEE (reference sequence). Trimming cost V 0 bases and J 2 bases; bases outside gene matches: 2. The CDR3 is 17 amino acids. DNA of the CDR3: TGTGCCAGCAGCTTGGGGACTAGCGGGGGGGTACAAGAGACCCAGTACTTC. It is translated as CASSLGTSGGVQETQYF.

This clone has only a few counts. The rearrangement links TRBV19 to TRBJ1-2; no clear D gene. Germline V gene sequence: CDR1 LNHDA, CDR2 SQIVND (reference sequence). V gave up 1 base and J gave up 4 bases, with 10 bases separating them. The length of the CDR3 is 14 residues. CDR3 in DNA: TGTGCCAGTAGTATAGTGCCAGCTAGCTATGGCTACACCTTC. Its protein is CASSIVPASYGYTF.

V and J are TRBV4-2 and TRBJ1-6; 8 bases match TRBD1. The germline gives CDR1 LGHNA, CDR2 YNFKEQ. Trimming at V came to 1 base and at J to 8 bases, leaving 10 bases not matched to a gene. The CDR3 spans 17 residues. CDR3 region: CASSQAFGQGLDSPLHF. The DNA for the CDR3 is TGTGCCAGCAGCCAAGCCTTCGGACAGGGTTTGGATTCACCCCTCCACTTT.

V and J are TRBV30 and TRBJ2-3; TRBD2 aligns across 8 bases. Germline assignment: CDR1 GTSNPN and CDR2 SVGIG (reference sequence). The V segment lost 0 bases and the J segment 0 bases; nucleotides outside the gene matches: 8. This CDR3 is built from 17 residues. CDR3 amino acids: CAWSVIGLAGSTDTQYF. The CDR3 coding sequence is TGTGCCTGGAGTGTAATCGGCCTAGCGGGCAGCACAGATACGCAGTATTTT.

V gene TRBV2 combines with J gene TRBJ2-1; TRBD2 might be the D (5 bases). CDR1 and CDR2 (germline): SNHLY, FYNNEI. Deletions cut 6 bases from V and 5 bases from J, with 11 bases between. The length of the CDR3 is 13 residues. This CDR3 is CASRIGINNEQFF. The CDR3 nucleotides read TGTGCCAGCAGAATCGGGATTAACAATGAGCAGTTCTTC.

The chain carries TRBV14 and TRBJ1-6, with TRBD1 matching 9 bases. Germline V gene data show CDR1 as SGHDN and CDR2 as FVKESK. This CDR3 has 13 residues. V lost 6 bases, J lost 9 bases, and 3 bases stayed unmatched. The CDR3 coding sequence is TGTGCCAGCAGTACAGGGGGCGCTTCACCCCTCCACTTT. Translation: CASSTGGASPLHF.

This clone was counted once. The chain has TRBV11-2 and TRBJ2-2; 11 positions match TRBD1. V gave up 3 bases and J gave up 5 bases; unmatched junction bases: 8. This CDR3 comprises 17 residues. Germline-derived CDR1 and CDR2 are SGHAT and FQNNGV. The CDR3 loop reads CASSFPRDRGRTGELFF. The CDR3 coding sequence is TGTGCCAGCAGCTTCCCTCGGGACAGGGGGAGAACCGGGGAGCTGTTTTTT.

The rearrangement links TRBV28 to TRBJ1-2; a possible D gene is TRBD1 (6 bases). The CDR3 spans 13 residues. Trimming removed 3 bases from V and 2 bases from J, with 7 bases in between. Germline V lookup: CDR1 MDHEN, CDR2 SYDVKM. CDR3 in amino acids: CASSLGQNYGYTF. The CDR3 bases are TGTGCCAGCAGTTTGGGACAAAACTATGGCTACACCTTC.

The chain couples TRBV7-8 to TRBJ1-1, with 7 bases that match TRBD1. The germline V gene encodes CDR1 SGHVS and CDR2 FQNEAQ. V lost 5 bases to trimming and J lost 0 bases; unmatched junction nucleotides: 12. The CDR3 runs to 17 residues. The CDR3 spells CASSRRQGTIMNTEAFF. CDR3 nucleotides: TGTGCCAGCAGCAGACGACAGGGAACGATAATGAACACTGAAGCTTTCTTT.